A single sample is the source of the 9 T cell receptor beta chains below, sequenced in a study of control samples from healthy donors and cancer patients (TCRdb year 2020). The library was built by means of the immunoSEQ multiplex PCR assay. TCRdb provides this immuneACCESS table in a form limited to in-frame rearrangements. Some clones are lacking; in checked studies, under half of them reflect an unresolved V gene, and why the rest are absent is not known. Here the sample has 70,000 to 80,000 clones; around four fifths occur a single time. The biggest ten clones account for about 15% of the sample. Material: blood. All receptors derive from a man aged 45-60 years in good health.

This clone was counted once. V and J are TRBV19 and TRBJ1-6; no clear D gene. Germline loops: CDR1 LNHDA, CDR2 SQIVND (reference sequence). V shed 3 bases and J shed 7 bases, with 10 bases lying between them. The CDR3 is made up of 14 amino acids. The CDR3 DNA reads TGTGCCAGTAGTATCGGGCAGGAAAATTCACCCCTCCACTTT. It encodes CASSIGQENSPLHF.

This clone has more than one count but fewer than ten. The V and J genes are TRBV3-1 (or the pseudogene TRBV3-2) and TRBJ2-5; the D gene could be TRBD1 or TRBD2 (5 bases each). Germline assignment: CDR1 LGHDT and CDR2 YNNKEL (reference sequence). V lost 5 bases, J lost 3 bases, and 16 bases lay in between. The CDR3 contains 15 residues. CDR3 DNA: TGTGCCAGCAGCATCCCCGGGACGGCCGAAGAGACCCAGTACTTC. Its protein is CASSIPGTAEETQYF.

The V call is TRBV5-1, the J call TRBJ2-7; 10 bases align to TRBD1. The germline CDR1 and CDR2 sequences are SGHRS and YFSETQ. The CDR3 has 14 amino acids. V lost 4 bases, J lost 5 bases, and 6 bases stayed unmatched. CDR3 sequence (DNA): TGCGCCAGCAGCCCCCCGACAGGGGGCAACGAGCAGTACTTC. Encoded protein: CASSPPTGGNEQYF.

This sequence joins TRBV5-1 and TRBJ2-7, with D possibly being TRBD1 (6 bases). The CDR3 spans 17 residues. CDR1 and CDR2 from the germline V gene are SGHRS and YFSETQ. Trimming left V 3 bases short and J 0 bases short, with 19 bases between. The CDR3 sequence is CASSSDGGYGSSYEQYF. CDR3 sequence (DNA): TGCGCCAGCAGCTCCGATGGGGGCTACGGAAGCTCCTACGAGCAGTACTTC.

This clone has just a few counts. The CDR3 region is CASSYFLHPPDTQYF. The CDR3 DNA reads as TGTGCCAGCAGTTACTTCCTTCACCCCCCAGATACGCAGTATTTT. The chain employs TRBV6-2 or TRBV6-3 and TRBJ2-3; no reliable D call. CDR3 size: 15 residues. V dropped 1 base and J dropped 4 bases, with 12 bases sitting between them. Germline CDR1 reads MNHEY; CDR2 reads SVGEGT.

The chain carries TRBV6-6 and TRBJ2-3; no clear D. Germline CDR1 MNHNY, CDR2 SVGAGI (reference sequence). CDR3 length: 16 residues. Trimming stripped 3 bases from V and 4 bases from J, with 17 bases between. The CDR3 sequence is CASSYRLPSGPDTQYF. CDR3 nucleotide sequence: TGTGCCAGCAGTTATCGGCTCCCCTCAGGCCCAGATACGCAGTATTTT.

The chain employs TRBV28 and TRBJ1-5; D is possibly TRBD1 (5 bases). Germline loops: CDR1 MDHEN, CDR2 SYDVKM. This CDR3 has 13 residues. Between the trimmed V and J ends, which lost 5 bases and 3 bases, there was a span of 8 bases. For the CDR3, the DNA is TGTGCCAGCAGTCAGGGATCCAATCAGCCCCAGCATTTT. Its protein product is CASSQGSNQPQHF.

The gene calls are TRBV29-1 and TRBJ2-2; 9 bases line up with TRBD1. With 8 bases clipped from V and 3 bases from J, the junction kept 7 bases outside the gene matches. Germline lookup yields CDR1 SQVTM and CDR2 ANQGSEA. The CDR3 runs 14 residues. The CDR3 nucleotides read TGCAGCTATTCCAGGACAGGGGACACCGGGGAGCTGTTTTTT. Translating it yields CSYSRTGDTGELFF.

This rearrangement joins TRBV4-3 to TRBJ1-6; no clear D gene. The CDR3 consists of 15 residues. Germline-derived CDR1 and CDR2 are LGHNA and YSLEER. V dropped 0 bases and J dropped 7 bases, with 10 bases sitting between them. CDR3 sequence: CASSQDRSLNSPLHF. CDR3 bases: TGCGCCAGCAGCCAAGATCGCAGTTTAAATTCACCCCTCCACTTT.